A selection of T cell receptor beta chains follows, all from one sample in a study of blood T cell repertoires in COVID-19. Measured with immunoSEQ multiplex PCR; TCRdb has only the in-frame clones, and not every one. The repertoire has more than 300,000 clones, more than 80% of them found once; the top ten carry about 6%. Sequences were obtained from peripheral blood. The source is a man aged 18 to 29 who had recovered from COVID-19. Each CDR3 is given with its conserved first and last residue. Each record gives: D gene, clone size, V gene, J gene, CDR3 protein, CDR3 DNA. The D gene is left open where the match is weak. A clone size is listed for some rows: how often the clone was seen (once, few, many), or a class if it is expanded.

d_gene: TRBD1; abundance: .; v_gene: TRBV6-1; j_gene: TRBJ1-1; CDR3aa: CASSESPGQSWAEAFF; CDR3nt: TGTGCCAGCAGTGAATCTCCGGGACAGTCCTGGGCTGAAGCTTTCTTT
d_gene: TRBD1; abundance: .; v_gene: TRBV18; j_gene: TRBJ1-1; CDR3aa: CASSPGTEPTEAFF; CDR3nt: TGTGCCAGCTCACCCGGGACAGAGCCAACTGAAGCTTTCTTT
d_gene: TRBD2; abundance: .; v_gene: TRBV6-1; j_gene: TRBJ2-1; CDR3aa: CASSPGTSGRNEQFF; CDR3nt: TGTGCCAGCAGTCCCGGGACTAGCGGGAGAAATGAGCAGTTCTTC
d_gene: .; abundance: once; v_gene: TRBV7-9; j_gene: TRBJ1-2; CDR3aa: CASSVGAGYGYTF; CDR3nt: TGTGCCAGCAGCGTAGGGGCAGGCTATGGCTACACCTTC
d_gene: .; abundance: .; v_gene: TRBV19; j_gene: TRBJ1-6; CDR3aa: CASAESSYNSPLHF; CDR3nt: TGTGCCAGCGCGGAGAGCTCCTATAATTCACCCCTCCACTTT
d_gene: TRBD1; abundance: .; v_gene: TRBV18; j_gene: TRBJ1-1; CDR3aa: CASSSGTERAEAFF; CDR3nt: TGTGCCAGCTCATCAGGGACAGAGCGGGCTGAAGCTTTCTTT
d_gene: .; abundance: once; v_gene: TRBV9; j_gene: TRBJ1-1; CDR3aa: CASSVEPMNTEAFF; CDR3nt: TGTGCCAGCAGCGTCGAGCCGATGAACACTGAAGCTTTCTTT
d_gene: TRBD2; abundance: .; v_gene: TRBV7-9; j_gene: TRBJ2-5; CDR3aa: CASRDGLAQPSGQETQYF; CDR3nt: TGTGCCAGCAGAGACGGACTAGCGCAACCCTCGGGGCAAGAGACCCAGTACTTC
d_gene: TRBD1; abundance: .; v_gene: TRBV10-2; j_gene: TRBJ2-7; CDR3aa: CASSELGGQGYEQYF; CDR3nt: TGCGCCAGCAGTGAGTTAGGGGGACAGGGGTACGAGCAGTACTTC
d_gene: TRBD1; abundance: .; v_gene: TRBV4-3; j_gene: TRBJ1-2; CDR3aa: CASSHGTGGDYGYTF; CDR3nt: TGCGCCAGCAGCCACGGGACAGGGGGGGACTATGGCTACACCTTC
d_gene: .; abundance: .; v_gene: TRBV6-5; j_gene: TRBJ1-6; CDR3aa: CASSQGSSYNSPLHF; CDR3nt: TGTGCCAGCAGCCAGGGGAGCTCCTATAATTCACCCCTCCACTTT
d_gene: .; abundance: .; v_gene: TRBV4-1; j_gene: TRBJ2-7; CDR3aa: CASSSGTSAYEQYF; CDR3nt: TGCGCCAGCAGCTCCGGGACTTCCGCCTACGAGCAGTACTTC
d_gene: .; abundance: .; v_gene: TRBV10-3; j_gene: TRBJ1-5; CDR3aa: CAISESRGGGGNQPQHF; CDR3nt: TGTGCCATCAGTGAGTCAAGGGGGGGAGGAGGCAATCAGCCCCAGCATTTT
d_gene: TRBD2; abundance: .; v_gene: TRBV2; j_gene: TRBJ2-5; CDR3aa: CASCGEAGGETQYF; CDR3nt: TGTGCCAGCTGCGGAGAGGCGGGGGGGGAGACCCAGTACTTC
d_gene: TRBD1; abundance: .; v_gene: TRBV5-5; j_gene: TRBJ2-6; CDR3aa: CASSLVGGQGAGANVLTF; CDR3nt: TGTGCCAGCAGCTTGGTTGGTGGACAGGGGGCTGGGGCCAACGTCCTGACTTTC
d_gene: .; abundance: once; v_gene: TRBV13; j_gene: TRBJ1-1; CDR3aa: CASSLRFPEAFF; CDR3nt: TGTGCCAGCAGCTTACGTTTCCCTGAAGCTTTCTTT